This T cell receptor beta chain was recorded in a study of T cells after yellow fever vaccination. In TCRdb, the 5' RACE reads were re-called with MiXCR into one record per CDR3 protein. The data contain some 290,000 distinct CDR3 sequences, around 10% of them singletons. Whole-study findings and limits: Some clonotypes were seen in both the CD4 and the CD8 compartments. These made up a small share and likely arose from convergent recombination. Re-detected after boosting: most primary clones, more than 95% of CD4 and roughly 90% of CD8.

CDR1 SGDLS and CDR2 YYNGEE come from the germline V gene. CDR3 size: 18 residues. The ends were cut back, 4 bases at V and 0 bases at J, with 19 bases in the middle. For this clonotype: What it binds is not known.

Here the sequenced sample was CD4+ T cells sorted from PBMCs, taken 45 days after the yellow fever booster vaccination. The genes are TRBV9 and TRBJ2-2, with D perhaps TRBD1 or TRBD2 (5 bases each). The receptor's source is a man younger than 30 who received the YFV17D yellow fever vaccine. The CDR3: CASSPYTGGFANTGELFF. The CDR3, as DNA: TGTGCCAGCAGCCCCTACACTGGGGGATTCGCGAACACCGGGGAGCTGTTTTTT.